The TCR beta chain under discussion was sequenced for a study of blood T cell repertoires in COVID-19. Study context: Researchers got acute and convalescent COVID-19 samples from the United States, Italy and Spain. Sample material is recorded as cDNA or gDNA derived from T cells, B-cell-depleted T cells, or PBMCs.

The V end lost 8 bases, the J end lost 4 bases, and 17 bases lay between the germline ends. The CDR3 consists of 14 residues. CDR1 and CDR2 (germline): MNHEY, SVGAGI. The authors' processing: Estimates of nucleated cell counts were drawn from the amplification of reference gene primers. Libraries were prepared by immunoSEQ multiplex PCR; TCRdb keeps only in-frame clonotypes and omits some of them. The V and J calls and clone size were taken over from that table, and D and trimming were inferred from the DNA. The table has 77,000 or so clones, approximately 90% seen once. The chain joins TRBV6-5 to TRBJ1-2; D is possibly TRBD1 (6 bases). The TCR originated in a man aged 45 to 65 with active COVID-19. Sequencing input: peripheral blood. The CDR3 nucleotides read TGTGCCAGCGGGGAGAACAGGGACCTCTATGGCTACACCTTC. Protein sequence: CASGENRDLYGYTF.